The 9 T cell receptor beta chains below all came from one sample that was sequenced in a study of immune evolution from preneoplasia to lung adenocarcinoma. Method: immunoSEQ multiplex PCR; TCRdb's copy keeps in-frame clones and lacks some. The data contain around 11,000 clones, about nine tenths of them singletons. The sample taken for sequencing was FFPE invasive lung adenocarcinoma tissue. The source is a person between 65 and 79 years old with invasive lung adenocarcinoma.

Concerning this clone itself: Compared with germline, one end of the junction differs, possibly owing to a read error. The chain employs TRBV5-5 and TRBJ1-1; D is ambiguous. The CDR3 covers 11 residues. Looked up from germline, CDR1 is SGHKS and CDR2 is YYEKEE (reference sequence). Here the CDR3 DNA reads TGTGCCAGCAGCTTGAAAATGTTTCTTATCTTT. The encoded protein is CASSLKMFLIF.

The CDR3 is CASSFWFVGGEAKNIQYF. The CDR3 bases are TGTGCCAGCAGCTTTTGGTTCGTAGGGGGAGAGGCCAAAAACATTCAGTACTTC. The chain links TRBV5-6 to TRBJ2-4, with D possibly TRBD1 on 6 matching bases. Trimming took off 2 bases at V and 1 base at J, with 19 bases between the two ends. Germline loops: CDR1 SGHDT, CDR2 YYEEEE. This CDR3 spans 18 amino acids.

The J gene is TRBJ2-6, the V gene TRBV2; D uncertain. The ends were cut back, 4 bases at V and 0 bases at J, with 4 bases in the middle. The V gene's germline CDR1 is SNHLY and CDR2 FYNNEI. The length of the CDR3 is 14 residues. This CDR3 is CASSASSGANVLTF. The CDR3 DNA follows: TGTGCCAGCAGTGCTAGCTCTGGGGCCAACGTCCTGACTTTC.

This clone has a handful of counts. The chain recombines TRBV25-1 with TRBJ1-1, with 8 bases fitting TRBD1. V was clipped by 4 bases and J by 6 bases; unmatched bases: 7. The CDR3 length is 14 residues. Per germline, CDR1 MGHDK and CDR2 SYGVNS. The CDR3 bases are TGTGCCAGCAGTGGACAGGGGTATCTGGCTGAAGCTTTCTTT. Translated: CASSGQGYLAEAFF.

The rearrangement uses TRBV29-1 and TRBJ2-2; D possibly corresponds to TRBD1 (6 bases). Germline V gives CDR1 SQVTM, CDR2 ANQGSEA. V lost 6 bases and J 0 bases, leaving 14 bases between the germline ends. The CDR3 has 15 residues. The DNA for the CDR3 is TGCAGCGTCTGCACCGGGACACCGAACACCGGGGAGCTGTTTTTT. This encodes CSVCTGTPNTGELFF.

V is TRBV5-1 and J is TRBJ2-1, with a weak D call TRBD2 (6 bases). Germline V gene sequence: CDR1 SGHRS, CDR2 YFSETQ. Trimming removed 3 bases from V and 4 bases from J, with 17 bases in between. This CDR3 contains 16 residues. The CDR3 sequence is CASSSGTDYFYNEQFF. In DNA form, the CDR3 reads TGCGCCAGCAGCTCCGGTACGGACTATTTTTACAATGAGCAGTTCTTC.

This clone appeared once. CDR3 sequence: CASRRQAPSSYEQYF. Written as DNA, the CDR3 is TGTGCCAGCAGGAGACAGGCCCCGAGCTCCTACGAGCAGTACTTC. This chain uses TRBV27 with TRBJ2-7, with D possibly being TRBD1 (6 bases). V was shortened by 6 bases and J by 0 bases, with 15 bases between the two germline ends. CDR1 MNHEY and CDR2 SMNVEV come from the germline V gene (reference sequence). This CDR3 comprises 15 residues.

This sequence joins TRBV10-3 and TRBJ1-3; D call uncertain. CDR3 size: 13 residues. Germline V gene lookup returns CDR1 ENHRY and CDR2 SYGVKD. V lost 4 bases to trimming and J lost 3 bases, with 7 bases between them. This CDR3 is CAISGTDGNTIYF. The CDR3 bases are TGTGCCATCAGTGGGACGGATGGAAACACCATATATTTT.

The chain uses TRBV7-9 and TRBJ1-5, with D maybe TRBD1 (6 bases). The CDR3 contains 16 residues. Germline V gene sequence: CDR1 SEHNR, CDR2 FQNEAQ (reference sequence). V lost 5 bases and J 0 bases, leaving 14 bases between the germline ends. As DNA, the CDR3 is TGTGCCAGCAGCACTACGACAGGTAATAGCAATCAGCCCCAGCATTTT. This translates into CASSTTTGNSNQPQHF.